These T cell receptor beta chains were read from a single sample in a study of blood T cell repertoires in COVID-19. Only in-frame clones appear in the TCRdb table, and some are missing; sequencing was by immunoSEQ multiplex PCR. The sample lists a few hundred thousand clones, about 85% occurring once. The sample was PBMCs or T cells enriched from blood (not recorded which). These receptors came from a woman in her forties or fifties who had been exposed to COVID-19. The CDR3 runs from the conserved cysteine through the conserved F or W. Fields, in order: V gene, J gene, clone size, D gene, CDR3 protein, CDR3 DNA. The D gene is left open where the match is weak. Not all rows give a size; the values are once, few, many and, for expanded clones, a class.

>TRBV5-4|TRBJ1-2|few|NA
CASSLDAGGYGYTF
TGTGCCAGCAGCTTGGACGCGGGCGGCTATGGCTACACCTTC
>TRBV18|TRBJ1-3|NA|NA
CASSATGLSGNTIYF
TGTGCCAGCTCAGCTACAGGGCTCTCTGGAAACACCATATATTTT
>TRBV28|TRBJ1-5|NA|NA
CASSFAGNGQPQHF
TGTGCCAGCAGTTTTGCGGGGAATGGTCAGCCCCAGCATTTT
>TRBV28|TRBJ1-1|NA|NA
CASRSWGQGLSGTEAFF
TGTGCCAGCAGGTCTTGGGGGCAGGGCCTCTCCGGAACTGAAGCTTTCTTT
>TRBV10-3|TRBJ1-1|few|NA
CAISDTVEAFF
TGTGCCATCAGTGATACGGTTGAAGCTTTCTTT
>TRBV28|TRBJ2-7|NA|TRBD2
CASSLRPGGSYYEQYF
TGTGCCAGCAGTTTAAGGCCCGGGGGGTCTTACTACGAGCAGTACTTC
>TRBV19|TRBJ1-3|NA|TRBD1
CASRPGQGSSGNTIYF
TGTGCCAGTCGGCCCGGACAGGGGAGCTCTGGAAACACCATATATTTT
>TRBV2|TRBJ1-4|few|NA
CASKIGGSEKLFF
TGTGCCAGCAAAATCGGAGGTAGTGAAAAACTGTTTTTT
>TRBV7-3|TRBJ2-1|NA|NA
CASSLGLNSYNEQFF
TGTGCCAGCAGCTTGGGCCTTAACTCCTACAATGAGCAGTTCTTC
>TRBV4-3|TRBJ2-2|NA|NA
CASSQDLRANTGELFF
TGCGCCAGCAGCCAAGATCTCAGGGCGAACACCGGGGAGCTGTTTTTT
>TRBV21-1|TRBJ1-1|NA|NA
CASSTHLGGFGTEAFF
TGTGCCAGCAGCACCCACTTGGGGGGATTTGGCACTGAAGCTTTCTTT
>TRBV7-8|TRBJ1-1|NA|NA
CASSLDRSTEAFF
TGTGCCAGCAGCTTAGACAGGAGCACTGAAGCTTTCTTT
>TRBV6-5|TRBJ1-5|NA|NA
CASSYGEYSNQPQHF
TGTGCCAGCAGTTATGGGGAGTATAGCAATCAGCCCCAGCATTTT
>TRBV7-9|TRBJ1-5|NA|NA
CASSPSDSLLGNQPQHF
TGTGCCAGCAGCCCGTCGGACAGCCTCCTAGGCAATCAGCCCCAGCATTTT
>TRBV5-6|TRBJ1-6|NA|TRBD1
CASSLQGQGDSPLHF
TGTGCCAGCAGCTTGCAGGGACAGGGTGATTCACCCCTCCACTTT
>TRBV7-2|TRBJ2-1|NA|TRBD2
CASSFRLAGQLDNEQFF
TGTGCCAGCAGCTTCAGACTAGCGGGGCAATTGGACAATGAGCAGTTCTTC
>TRBV24-1|TRBJ2-5|NA|TRBD1
CATSDFAGQGIETQYF
TGTGCCACCAGTGATTTCGCAGGACAGGGAATAGAGACCCAGTACTTC
>TRBV6-1|TRBJ1-1|NA|NA
CASSETREAIEAFF
TGTGCCAGCAGTGAAACCAGGGAGGCCATAGAAGCTTTCTTT
>TRBV10-3|TRBJ2-3|once|NA
CATQGGTDTQYF
TGTGCCACACAGGGGGGGACAGATACGCAGTATTTT
>TRBV10-3|TRBJ2-3|NA|TRBD2
CAINAGGSPSTQYF
TGTGCCATCAATGCGGGGGGAAGCCCCAGTACGCAGTATTTT
>TRBV30|TRBJ1-6|few|NA
CAWSVGGGSSPLHF
TGTGCCTGGAGTGTAGGTGGAGGCTCTTCACCCCTCCACTTT
>TRBV28|TRBJ1-5|NA|NA
CASSFLRGGNQPQHF
TGTGCCAGCAGTTTTCTCAGGGGCGGCAATCAGCCCCAGCATTTT
>TRBV5-6|TRBJ1-2|NA|NA
CASTSGTAYGYTF
TGTGCCAGCACCTCTGGGACTGCTTATGGCTACACCTTC
>TRBV7-9|TRBJ2-7|NA|TRBD2
CASSLSNGGGSRNEQYF
TGTGCCAGCAGCTTATCGAATGGCGGGGGTAGTAGGAACGAGCAGTACTTC
>TRBV28|TRBJ2-7|NA|NA
CASSAPGDYEQYF
TGTGCCAGCAGCGCCCCGGGGGACTACGAGCAGTACTTC
>TRBV4-3|TRBJ2-3|NA|TRBD2
CASSQEFGLAGLTQYF
TGCGCCAGCAGCCAAGAATTTGGGCTAGCGGGGCTTACGCAGTATTTT
>TRBV6-5|TRBJ1-1|NA|NA
CASSPGHMNTEAFF
TGTGCCAGCAGTCCGGGACACATGAACACTGAAGCTTTCTTT
>TRBV5-1|TRBJ2-2|NA|TRBD2
CASSFLAGGNAGELFF
TGCGCCAGCAGCTTCCTAGCGGGGGGGAATGCCGGGGAGCTGTTTTTT
>TRBV10-1|TRBJ1-4|NA|NA
CASRHRTANEKLFF
TGCGCCAGCAGGCACCGGACTGCTAATGAAAAACTGTTTTTT
>TRBV18|TRBJ1-1|NA|NA
CASSPARAANTEAFF
TGTGCCAGCTCACCGGCGAGGGCAGCAAACACTGAAGCTTTCTTT
>TRBV4-3|TRBJ1-4|NA|NA
CASSQAYQTANEKLFF
TGCGCCAGCAGCCAAGCCTACCAAACGGCTAATGAAAAACTGTTTTTT
>TRBV28|TRBJ2-7|NA|TRBD2
CASSFGTSGGHKYF
TGTGCCAGCAGTTTCGGGACTAGCGGGGGACATAAGTACTTC
>TRBV7-9|TRBJ2-2|NA|NA
CASSPQGTNTGELFF
TGTGCCAGCAGCCCCCAGGGGACGAACACCGGGGAGCTGTTTTTT
>TRBV19|TRBJ2-3|few|TRBD2
CASAGRSGGALGTDTQYF
TGTGCCAGTGCCGGGCGTAGCGGGGGGGCCCTTGGCACAGATACGCAGTATTTT
>TRBV4-2|TRBJ1-3|NA|TRBD1
CASSPATGGSGNTIYF
TGTGCCAGCAGCCCTGCAACAGGGGGCTCTGGAAACACCATATATTTT
>TRBV10-3|TRBJ2-7|NA|NA
CAISESQQAYEQYF
TGTGCCATCAGTGAGTCCCAGCAGGCCTACGAGCAGTACTTC
>TRBV5-4|TRBJ1-2|NA|NA
CASSPRGGNYGYTF
TGTGCCAGCAGCCCCCGTGGGGGGAACTATGGCTACACCTTC
>TRBV6-6|TRBJ1-1|NA|NA
CASTPTEPNTEAFF
TGTGCCAGCACCCCGACAGAGCCGAACACTGAAGCTTTCTTT
>TRBV12-5|TRBJ2-2|NA|TRBD1
CASGFGTGATGELFF
TGTGCTAGTGGTTTCGGGACAGGGGCCACCGGGGAGCTGTTTTTT
>TRBV12-5|TRBJ1-3|NA|NA
CASGLGHPDTIYF
TGTGCTAGTGGTTTGGGACACCCAGACACCATATATTTT
>TRBV4-3|TRBJ2-5|NA|TRBD1
CASSQGQGAGETQYF
TGCGCCAGCAGCCAAGGCCAGGGGGCTGGGGAGACCCAGTACTTC
>TRBV19|TRBJ1-2|NA|NA
CASSTVDAQRGYTF
TGTGCCAGTAGTACTGTAGATGCTCAGAGGGGCTACACCTTC
>TRBV7-2|TRBJ2-5|NA|TRBD2
CASSSRLAGGQETQYF
TGTGCCAGCAGCTCCCGACTAGCGGGAGGCCAAGAGACCCAGTACTTC
>TRBV16|TRBJ1-5|NA|NA
CASSAGTLFEPQHF
TGTGCCAGCAGTGCCGGGACATTATTTGAGCCCCAGCATTTT